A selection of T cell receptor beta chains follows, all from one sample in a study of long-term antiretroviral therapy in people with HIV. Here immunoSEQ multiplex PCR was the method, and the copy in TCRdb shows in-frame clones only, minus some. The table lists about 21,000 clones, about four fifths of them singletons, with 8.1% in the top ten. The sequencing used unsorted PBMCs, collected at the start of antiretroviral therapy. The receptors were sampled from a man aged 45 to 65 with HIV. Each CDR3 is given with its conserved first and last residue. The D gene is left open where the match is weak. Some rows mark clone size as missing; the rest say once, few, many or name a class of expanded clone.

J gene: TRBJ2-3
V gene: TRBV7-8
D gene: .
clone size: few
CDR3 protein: CASSLNGGGYTDTQYF
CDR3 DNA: TGTGCCAGCAGCTTAAATGGCGGCGGATACACAGATACGCAGTATTTT

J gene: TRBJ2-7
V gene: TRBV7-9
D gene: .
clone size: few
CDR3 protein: CASSLYLRSSYEQYF
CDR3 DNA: TGTGCCAGCAGCTTATATCTCCGGAGCTCCTACGAGCAGTACTTC

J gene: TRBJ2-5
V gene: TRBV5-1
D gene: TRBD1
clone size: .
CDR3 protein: CASSKRQGVAETQYF
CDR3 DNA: TGCGCCAGCAGCAAAAGACAGGGAGTGGCAGAGACCCAGTACTTC

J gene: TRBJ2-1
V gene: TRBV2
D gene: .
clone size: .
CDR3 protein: CASSEAGLHYNEQFF
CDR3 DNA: TGTGCCAGCAGTGAGGCGGGGCTACACTACAATGAGCAGTTCTTC

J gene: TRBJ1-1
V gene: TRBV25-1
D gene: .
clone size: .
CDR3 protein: CASSDRFAMNTEAFF
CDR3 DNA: TGTGCCAGCAGCGACAGGTTCGCCATGAACACTGAAGCTTTCTTT

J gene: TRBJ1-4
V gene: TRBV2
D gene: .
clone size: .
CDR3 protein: CASSRDPANEKLFF
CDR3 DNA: TGTGCCAGCAGCCGGGACCCAGCTAATGAAAAACTGTTTTTT

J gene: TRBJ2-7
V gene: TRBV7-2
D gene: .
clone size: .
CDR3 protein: CASSFIGRSNSYEQYF
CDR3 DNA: TGTGCCAGCAGCTTTATCGGCAGGAGTAACTCCTACGAGCAGTACTTC

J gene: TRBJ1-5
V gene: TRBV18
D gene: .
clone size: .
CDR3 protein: CASSPGTNQPQHF
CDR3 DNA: TGTGCCAGCTCCCCAGGGACTAATCAGCCCCAGCATTTT

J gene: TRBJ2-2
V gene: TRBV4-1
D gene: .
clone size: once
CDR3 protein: CASSLPKGRSATGELFF
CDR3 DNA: TGCGCCAGCAGCCTCCCAAAGGGGAGGTCCGCTACCGGGGAGCTGTTTTTT

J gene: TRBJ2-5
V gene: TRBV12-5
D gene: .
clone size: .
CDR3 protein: CASGLVLGETQYF
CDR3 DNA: TGTGCTAGTGGTTTGGTACTGGGGGAGACCCAGTACTTC

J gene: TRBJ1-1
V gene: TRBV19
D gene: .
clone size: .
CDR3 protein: CASSMNRINTEAFF
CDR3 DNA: TGTGCCAGTAGTATGAATAGGATCAACACTGAAGCTTTCTTT

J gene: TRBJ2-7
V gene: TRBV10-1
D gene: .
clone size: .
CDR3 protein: CASSDPGLDSYEQYF
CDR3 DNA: TGCGCCAGCAGTGACCCGGGACTGGACTCCTACGAGCAGTACTTC

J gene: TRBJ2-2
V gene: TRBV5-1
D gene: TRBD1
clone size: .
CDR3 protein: CASRYRDRGSGELFF
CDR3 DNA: TGCGCCAGCAGGTACCGGGACAGGGGATCCGGGGAGCTGTTTTTT

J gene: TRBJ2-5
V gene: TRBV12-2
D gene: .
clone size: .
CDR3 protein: CASRSRGQKQETQYF
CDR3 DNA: TGTGCAAGTCGTTCCCGGGGACAAAAGCAAGAGACCCAGTACTTC

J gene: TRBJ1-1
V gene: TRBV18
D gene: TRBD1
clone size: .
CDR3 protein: CASSLGTGNTEAFF
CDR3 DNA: TGTGCCAGCTCCCTCGGGACAGGGAACACTGAAGCTTTCTTT

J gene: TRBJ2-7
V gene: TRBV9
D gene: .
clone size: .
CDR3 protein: CASSVATGMGTAQYF
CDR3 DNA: TGTGCCAGCAGCGTAGCTACCGGGATGGGAACTGCGCAGTACTTC

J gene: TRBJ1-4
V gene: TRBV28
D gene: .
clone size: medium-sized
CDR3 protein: CASSLFPDYEKLFF
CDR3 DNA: TGTGCCAGCAGTTTATTCCCCGACTATGAAAAACTGTTTTTT

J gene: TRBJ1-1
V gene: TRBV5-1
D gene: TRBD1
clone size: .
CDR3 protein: CASSDQGDTEAFF
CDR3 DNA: TGCGCCAGCAGCGATCAGGGGGACACTGAAGCTTTCTTT

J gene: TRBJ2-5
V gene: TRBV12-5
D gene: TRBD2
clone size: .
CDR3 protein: CASGPALAFQETQYF
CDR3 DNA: TGTGCTAGTGGTCCCGCACTAGCGTTTCAAGAGACCCAGTACTTC

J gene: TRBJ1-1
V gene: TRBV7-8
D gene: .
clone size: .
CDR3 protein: CASSLYENRPKNTEAFF
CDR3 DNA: TGTGCCAGCAGCTTATATGAGAACCGCCCTAAGAACACTGAAGCTTTCTTT

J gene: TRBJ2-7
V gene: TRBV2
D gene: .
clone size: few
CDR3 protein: CASSGTDTYEQYF
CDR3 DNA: TGTGCCAGCAGTGGGACAGACACCTACGAGCAGTACTTC

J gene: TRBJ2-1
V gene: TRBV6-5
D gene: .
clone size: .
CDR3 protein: CASSYSGLPAYNEQFF
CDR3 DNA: TGTGCCAGCAGTTACTCGGGACTTCCCGCCTACAATGAGCAGTTCTTC

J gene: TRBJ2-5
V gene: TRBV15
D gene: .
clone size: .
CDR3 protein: CATSRAHSGETQYF
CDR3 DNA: TGTGCCACCAGCAGAGCGCACAGTGGAGAGACCCAGTACTTC

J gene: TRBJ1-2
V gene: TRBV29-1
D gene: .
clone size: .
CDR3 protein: CSALTGVLRNYGYTF
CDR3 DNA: TGCAGCGCCCTAACGGGGGTTCTTCGTAACTATGGCTACACCTTC

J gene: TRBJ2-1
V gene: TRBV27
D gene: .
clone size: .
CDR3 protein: CASSPGPRNEQFF
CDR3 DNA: TGTGCCAGCAGTCCTGGGCCTAGAAATGAGCAGTTCTTC

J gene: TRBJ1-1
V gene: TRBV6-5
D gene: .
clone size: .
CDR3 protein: CASLPWAQGNTEAFF
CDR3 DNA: TGTGCCAGCTTACCCTGGGCCCAAGGGAACACTGAAGCTTTCTTT

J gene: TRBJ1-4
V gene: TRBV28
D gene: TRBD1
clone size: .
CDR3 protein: CASSSYRTGVGEKLFF
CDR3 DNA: TGTGCCAGCAGTTCGTATCGAACAGGGGTCGGTGAAAAACTGTTTTTT

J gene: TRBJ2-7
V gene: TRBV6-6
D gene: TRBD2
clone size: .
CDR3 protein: CASRASGRDNEQYF
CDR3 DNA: TGTGCCAGCAGAGCTAGCGGGAGGGATAACGAGCAGTACTTC

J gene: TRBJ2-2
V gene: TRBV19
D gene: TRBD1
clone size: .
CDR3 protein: CASRPGQGAIGELFF
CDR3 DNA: TGTGCCAGTAGGCCGGGACAGGGGGCTATAGGGGAGCTGTTTTTT

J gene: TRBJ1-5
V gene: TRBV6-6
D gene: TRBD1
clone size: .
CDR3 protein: CASSSTDRPNQPQHF
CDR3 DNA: TGTGCCAGCAGTTCCACGGACAGGCCCAATCAGCCCCAGCATTTT

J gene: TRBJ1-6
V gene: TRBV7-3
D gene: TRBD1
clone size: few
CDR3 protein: CASSRDRDSPLHF
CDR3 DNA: TGTGCCAGCAGCAGGGACAGAGATTCACCCCTCCACTTT

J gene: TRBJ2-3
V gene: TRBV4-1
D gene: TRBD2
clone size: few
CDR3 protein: CASSQTGLAGSSTDTQYF
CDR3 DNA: TGCGCCAGCAGCCAAACTGGACTAGCGGGTTCTAGCACAGATACGCAGTATTTT

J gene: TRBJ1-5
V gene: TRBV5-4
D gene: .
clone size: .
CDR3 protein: CASSASVGVQPQHF
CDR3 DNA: TGTGCCAGCAGCGCGTCGGTGGGCGTACAGCCCCAGCATTTT

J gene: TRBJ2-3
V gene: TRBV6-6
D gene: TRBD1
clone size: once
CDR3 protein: CASRRQGGTGADTQYF
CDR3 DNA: TGTGCCAGCAGAAGACAGGGGGGGACTGGGGCAGATACGCAGTATTTT

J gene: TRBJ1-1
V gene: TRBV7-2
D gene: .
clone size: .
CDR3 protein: CASSPLEGMDTEAFF
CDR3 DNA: TGTGCCAGCAGCCCCCTGGAGGGGATGGACACTGAAGCTTTCTTT

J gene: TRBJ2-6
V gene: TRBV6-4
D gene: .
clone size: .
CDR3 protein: CASSDSDSSGANVLTF
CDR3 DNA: TGTGCCAGCAGTGACTCGGACAGCTCTGGGGCCAACGTCCTGACTTTC

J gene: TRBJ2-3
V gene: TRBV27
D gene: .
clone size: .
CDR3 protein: CASSPLRTDTQYF
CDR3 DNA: TGTGCCAGCAGTCCCCTTCGCACAGATACGCAGTATTTT

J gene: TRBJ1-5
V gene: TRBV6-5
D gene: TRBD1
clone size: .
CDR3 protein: CASRTGPNQPQHF
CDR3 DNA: TGTGCCAGCCGGACAGGGCCCAATCAGCCCCAGCATTTT

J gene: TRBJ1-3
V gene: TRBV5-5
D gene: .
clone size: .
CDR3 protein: CASSLGRPNSGNTIYF
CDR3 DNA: TGTGCCAGCAGCTTGGGCAGGCCGAACTCTGGAAACACCATATATTTT

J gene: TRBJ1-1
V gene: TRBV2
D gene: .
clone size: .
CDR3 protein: CASSPYLNTEAFF
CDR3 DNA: TGTGCCAGCAGTCCTTACTTGAACACTGAAGCTTTCTTT

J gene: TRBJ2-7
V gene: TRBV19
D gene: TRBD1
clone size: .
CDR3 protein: CASRWGTGAYEQYF
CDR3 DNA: TGTGCCAGTAGATGGGGGACAGGGGCCTACGAGCAGTACTTC

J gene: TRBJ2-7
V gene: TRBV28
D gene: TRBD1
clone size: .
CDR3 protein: CASRARGLLLYEQYF
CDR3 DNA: TGTGCCAGCAGAGCCAGGGGGCTCCTACTATACGAGCAGTACTTC

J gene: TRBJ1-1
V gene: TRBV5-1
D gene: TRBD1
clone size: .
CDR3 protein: CASSLYGQVNTEAFF
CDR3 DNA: TGCGCCAGCAGCTTATATGGACAGGTGAACACTGAAGCTTTCTTT

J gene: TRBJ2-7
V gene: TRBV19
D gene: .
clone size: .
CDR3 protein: CASSTNRASYEQYF
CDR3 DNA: TGTGCCAGTAGTACTAACCGGGCCTCCTACGAGCAGTACTTC

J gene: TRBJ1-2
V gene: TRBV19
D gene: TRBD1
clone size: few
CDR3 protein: CASTPGQANYGYTF
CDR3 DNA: TGTGCCAGTACGCCGGGACAGGCTAACTATGGCTACACCTTC

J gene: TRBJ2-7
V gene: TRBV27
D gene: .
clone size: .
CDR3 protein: CASTPGQYSYEQYF
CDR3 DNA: TGTGCCAGCACCCCAGGACAGTACTCCTACGAGCAGTACTTC

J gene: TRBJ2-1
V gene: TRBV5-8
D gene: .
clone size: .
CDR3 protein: CASSLGGPHNEQFF
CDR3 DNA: TGTGCCAGCAGCTTGGGGGGGCCTCACAATGAGCAGTTCTTC

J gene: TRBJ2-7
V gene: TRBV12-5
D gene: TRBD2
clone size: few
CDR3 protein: CASGPGRGLDEQYF
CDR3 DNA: TGTGCTAGTGGTCCCGGGAGGGGCCTAGACGAGCAGTACTTC

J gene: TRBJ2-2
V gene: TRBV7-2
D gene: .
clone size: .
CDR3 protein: CASSSHLRRSGGVGELFF
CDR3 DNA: TGTGCCAGCAGCTCACACCTCCGACGGAGCGGAGGGGTCGGGGAGCTGTTTTTT

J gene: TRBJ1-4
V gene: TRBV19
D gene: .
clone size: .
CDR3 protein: CASSPHRATNEKLFF
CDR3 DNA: TGTGCCAGTAGCCCGCACAGGGCAACTAATGAAAAACTGTTTTTT

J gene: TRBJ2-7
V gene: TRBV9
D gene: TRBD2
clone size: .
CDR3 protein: CASSPRLASYEQYF
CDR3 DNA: TGTGCCAGCAGCCCGCGACTAGCTAGCTACGAGCAGTACTTC

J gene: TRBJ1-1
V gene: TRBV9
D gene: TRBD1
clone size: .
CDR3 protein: CASSTRTGMSSAEAFF
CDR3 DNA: TGTGCCAGCAGCACAAGGACAGGGATGAGTTCCGCTGAAGCTTTCTTT

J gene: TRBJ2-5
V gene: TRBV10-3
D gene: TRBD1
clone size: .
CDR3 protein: CAISGGQGAWETQYF
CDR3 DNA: TGTGCCATCAGTGGGGGACAGGGGGCTTGGGAGACCCAGTACTTC

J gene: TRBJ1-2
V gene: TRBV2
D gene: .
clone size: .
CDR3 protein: CANPVTPGNYGYTF
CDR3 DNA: TGTGCCAACCCCGTTACGCCCGGAAACTATGGCTACACCTTC

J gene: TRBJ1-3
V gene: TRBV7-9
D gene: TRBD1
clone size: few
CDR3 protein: CASSLRGQGTGNTIYF
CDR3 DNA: TGTGCCAGCAGCCTAAGAGGACAGGGGACTGGAAACACCATATATTTT

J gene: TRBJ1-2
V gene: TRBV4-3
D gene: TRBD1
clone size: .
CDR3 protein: CASSVRRTGQIGYTF
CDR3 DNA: TGCGCCAGCAGCGTAAGACGGACAGGGCAGATAGGCTACACCTTC

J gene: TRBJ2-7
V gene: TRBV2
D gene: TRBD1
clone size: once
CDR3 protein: CASISSGGAYEQYF
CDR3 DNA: TGTGCCAGCATATCATCAGGGGGAGCGTACGAGCAGTACTTC

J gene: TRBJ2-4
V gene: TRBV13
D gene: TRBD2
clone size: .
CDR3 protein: CASSPRGGDIQYF
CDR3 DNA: TGTGCCAGCAGCCCTCGCGGGGGAGACATTCAGTACTTC

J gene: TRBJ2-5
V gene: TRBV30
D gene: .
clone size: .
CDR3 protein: CAGGRAETQYF
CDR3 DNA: TGTGCCGGGGGCAGAGCAGAGACCCAGTACTTC